This passage covers 14 T cell receptor beta chains from one sample sequenced in a study of vaccination and CD4 T cells after COVID-19. The treatment: 10-day PBMC culture with coronavirus spike peptide pools or control peptides (ViraFEST assay). Sequenced with the Oncomine TCR Beta short-read assay was DNA taken from cultured CD4+ T cells. TCRdb re-derived calls from the PCR reads in MiXCR, one entry per CDR3 protein. The sample shows over 10,000 distinct CDR3 sequences, 30% to 35% of them seen only once. Antigen specificity for these receptors is unknown. Sequences were derived from CD4+ T cells from blood, cultured in vitro, sampled before SARS-CoV-2 vaccination. The receptors derive from a human donor who received a COVID-19 vaccine.

The chain carries TRBV6-1 and TRBJ2-7; D gene uncertain. From germline, CDR1 is MNHNS and CDR2 SASEGT. V dropped 7 bases and J dropped 6 bases, with 19 bases sitting between them. This CDR3 is 14 amino acids long. The CDR3 DNA reads as TGTGCCAGCACCGAAGGTCCCAGACCAGGCGAGCAGTACTTC. Residues: CASTEGPRPGEQYF.

The chain combines TRBV6-1 with TRBJ1-5; weak D call: TRBD1 (5 bases). The CDR3 loop spans 13 amino acids. Germline V lookup: CDR1 MNHNS, CDR2 SASEGT. V lost 6 bases, J lost 6 bases, and 12 bases lay in between. The CDR3 loop reads CASRGEESQPQHF. The CDR3 DNA sequence: TGTGCCAGCAGAGGGGAGGAGAGTCAGCCCCAGCATTTT.

The rearrangement links TRBV7-8 to TRBJ2-5, with D perhaps matching TRBD1 (6 bases). Germline V lookup: CDR1 SGHVS, CDR2 FQNEAQ. There are 16 residues in the CDR3. Trimming left V 3 bases short and J 5 bases short, with 19 bases between. The CDR3 loop is CASSFHPQGKGETQYF. CDR3 nucleotide sequence: TGTGCCAGCAGCTTCCACCCCCAGGGGAAGGGGGAGACCCAGTACTTC.

The chain recombines TRBV20-1 with TRBJ2-5, with a weak D call TRBD2 (6 bases). Deletions cut 4 bases from V and 1 base from J, with 10 bases between. The CDR3 is 13 amino acids. Germline V lookup: CDR1 DFQATT, CDR2 SNEGSKA (reference sequence). The CDR3 sequence is CSATGTGQETQYF. For the CDR3, the DNA is TGCAGTGCTACCGGGACTGGCCAAGAGACCCAGTACTTC.

This clonotype has just a few counts. The rearrangement joins TRBV30 to TRBJ2-5, with 12 bases aligning to TRBD2. There are 16 residues in the CDR3. V was clipped by 1 base and J by 1 base; unmatched bases: 4. In germline, CDR1 is GTSNPN, CDR2 SVGIG (reference sequence). The CDR3 sequence: CAWSAPSGGVQETQYF. In DNA, the CDR3 is TGTGCCTGGAGTGCCCCTAGCGGGGGGGTCCAAGAGACCCAGTACTTC. The entire variable domain, with the rest obtained from reference TRBV30 and TRBJ2-5, is as follows: SQTIHQWPATLVQPVGSPLSLECTVEGTSNPNLYWYRQAAGRGLQLLFYSVGIGQISSEVPQNLSASRPQDRQFILSSKKLLLSDSGFYLCAWSAPSGGVQETQYFGPGTRLLVL.

The rearrangement links TRBV20-1 to TRBJ1-1; no definite D call. V lost 0 bases, J lost 1 base, and 6 bases lay in between. Germline V gene data show CDR1 as DFQATT and CDR2 as SNEGSKA (reference sequence). This CDR3 is built from 13 residues. The CDR3 loop is CSARDLGNTEAFF. CDR3 in DNA: TGCAGTGCTAGAGATTTGGGGAACACTGAAGCTTTCTTT.

This chain joins TRBV10-3 and TRBJ2-3; 10 nucleotides align to TRBD2. The V gene's germline CDR1 is ENHRY and CDR2 SYGVKD. The CDR3 spans 16 residues. V shed 7 bases and J 0 bases; nucleotides not matched to a gene: 7. The CDR3 DNA reads as TGTGCCATCAATAGCGCTAGCGGGGGTAGCACAGATACGCAGTATTTT. Residues: CAINSASGGSTDTQYF.

The CDR3 region has the DNA TGTGCCAGTAGTCCGACAGGGGGCTACTATGGCTACACCTTC. Its protein is CASSPTGGYYGYTF. The chain employs TRBV19 and TRBJ1-2, with 10 bases fitting TRBD1. CDR3 length: 14 residues. Germline V gene sequence: CDR1 LNHDA, CDR2 SQIVND (reference sequence). The junction had 3 bases not matched to a gene; V was cut back by 5 bases and J by 3 bases.

V is TRBV7-8 and J is TRBJ1-3; D not certain. Per the germline V gene, CDR1 is SGHVS and CDR2 is FQNEAQ. V lost 5 bases, J lost 0 bases, and 11 bases lay in between. This CDR3 is built from 15 residues. The CDR3 protein is CASSRAGYSGNTIYF. The CDR3 DNA is TGTGCCAGCAGCCGCGCGGGATACTCTGGAAACACCATATATTTT. The full variable domain, rest sourced from reference TRBV7-8 and TRBJ1-3, is GAGVSQSPRYKVAKRGQDVALRCDPISGHVSLFWYQQALGQGPEFLTYFQNEAQLDKSGLPSDRFFAERPEGSVSTLKIQRTQQEDSAVYLCASSRAGYSGNTIYFGEGSWLTVV.

The CDR3 here is CASSSLKLAGGLTETQYF. CDR3 sequence (DNA): TGTGCCAGCAGTTCCCTAAAACTAGCGGGGGGACTCACAGAGACCCAGTACTTC. The chain has TRBV12-3 or TRBV12-4 and TRBJ2-5, with 12 positions matching TRBD2. With V trimmed by 4 bases and J by 4 bases, 13 bases remained unmatched. CDR3 length: 18 amino acids.

This clonotype was detected a few times. The rearrangement uses TRBV24-1 and TRBJ2-7, with 7 bases matching TRBD1. Germline loops: CDR1 KGHDR, CDR2 SFDVKD. The J segment lost 3 bases and the V segment lost 3 bases, leaving 4 bases of the junction unmatched. CDR3 length: 14 amino acids. CDR3 bases: TGTGCCACCAGTGATCGGGACAGCGACTACGAGCAGTACTTC. This translates into CATSDRDSDYEQYF.

The gene calls are TRBV6-5 and TRBJ1-2; the match to TRBD1 covers 7 bases. The trim removed 4 bases at V and 3 bases at J, leaving 8 bases unmatched. The CDR3 length is 15 residues. Per the germline V gene, CDR1 is MNHEY and CDR2 is SVGAGI. CDR3 coding DNA: TGTGCCAGCAGTTCGCCAAGGGGGCTTGACTATGGCTACACCTTC. Encoded protein: CASSSPRGLDYGYTF.

Only a few counts were recorded for this clonotype. The chain carries TRBV12-3 or TRBV12-4 and TRBJ1-2; no clear D gene. The V end lost 0 bases, the J end lost 3 bases, and 5 bases lay between the germline ends. The CDR3 extends over 13 amino acids. The CDR3 protein is CASSLARDYGYTF. CDR3 sequence (DNA): TGTGCCAGCAGTTTAGCCCGAGACTATGGCTACACCTTC.

The CDR3 bases are TGTGCCAGCAGCCTAGGGGTTGCAACTAATGAAAAACTGTTTTTT. Its protein is CASSLGVATNEKLFF. The V and J genes are TRBV12-3 or TRBV12-4 and TRBJ1-4, with D possibly being TRBD1 (5 bases). V was shortened by 6 bases and J by 0 bases, with 11 bases between the two germline ends. There are 15 residues in the CDR3.